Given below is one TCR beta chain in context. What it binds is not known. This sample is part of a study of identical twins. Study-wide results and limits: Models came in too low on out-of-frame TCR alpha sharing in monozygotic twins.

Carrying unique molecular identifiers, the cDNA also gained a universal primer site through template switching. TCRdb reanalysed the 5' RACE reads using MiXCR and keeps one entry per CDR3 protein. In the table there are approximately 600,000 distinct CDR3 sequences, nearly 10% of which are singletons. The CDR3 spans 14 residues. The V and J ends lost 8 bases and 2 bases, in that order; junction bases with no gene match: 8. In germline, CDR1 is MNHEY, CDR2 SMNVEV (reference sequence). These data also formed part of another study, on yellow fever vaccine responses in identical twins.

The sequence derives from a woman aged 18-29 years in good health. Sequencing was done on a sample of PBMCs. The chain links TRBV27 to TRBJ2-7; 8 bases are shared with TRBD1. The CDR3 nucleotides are TGTGCCAGCCCCTCTCGGACAGGGACCTACGAGCAGTACTTC. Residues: CASPSRTGTYEQYF.